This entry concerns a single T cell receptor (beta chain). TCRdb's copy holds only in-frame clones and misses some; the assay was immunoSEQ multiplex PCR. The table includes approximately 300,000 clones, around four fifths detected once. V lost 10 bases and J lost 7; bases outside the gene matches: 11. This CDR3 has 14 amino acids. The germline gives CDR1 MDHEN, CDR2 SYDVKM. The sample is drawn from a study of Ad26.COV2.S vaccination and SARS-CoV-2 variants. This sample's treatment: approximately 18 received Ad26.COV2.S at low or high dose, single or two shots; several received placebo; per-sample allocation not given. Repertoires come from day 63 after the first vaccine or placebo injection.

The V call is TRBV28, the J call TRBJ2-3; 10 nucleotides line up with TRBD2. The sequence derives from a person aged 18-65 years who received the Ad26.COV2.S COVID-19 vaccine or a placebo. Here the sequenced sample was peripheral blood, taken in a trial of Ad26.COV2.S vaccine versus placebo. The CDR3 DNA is TGTGCCACCAAACTAGCGGGGTCTATGTATACGCAGTATTTT. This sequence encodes CATKLAGSMYTQYF.